Below, 7 T cell receptor beta chains from the same sample are listed, as sequenced in a study of PD-L1 blockade in urothelial cancer. The table came from immunoSEQ multiplex PCR; TCRdb's copy has only in-frame clones and leaves some out. The sample records 60,000 or so clones, over 75% being singletons. This sample comprised PBMCs, obtained around atezolizumab (anti-PD-L1) treatment. These receptors all come from an older man with urothelial cancer.

V is TRBV11-3 and J is TRBJ2-1; 7 bases are a match to TRBD1. J lost 5 bases, V lost 5 bases, and 6 bases had no gene match. Per germline, CDR1 SGHNT and CDR2 YENEEA. This CDR3 region has 14 residues. In DNA, the CDR3 is TGTGCCAGCAGCGCCAATCAGGGGGACAATGAGCAGTTCTTC. Protein sequence: CASSANQGDNEQFF.

The V call is TRBV18, the J call TRBJ1-1; TRBD1 is a possible D gene (6 bases). The CDR3 is 16 residues long. V gave up 6 bases and J gave up 2 bases, with 19 bases separating them. Germline V gives CDR1 KGHSH, CDR2 LQKENI. Here the CDR3 reads CASSQKRGGGNTEAFF. The CDR3 DNA sequence: TGTGCCAGCTCCCAAAAGCGCGGGGGGGGCAACACTGAAGCTTTCTTT. Combining the CDR3 with reference TRBV18 and TRBJ1-1 gives the whole variable domain NAGVMQNPRHLVRRRGQEARLRCSPMKGHSHVYWYRQLPEEGLKFMVYLQKENIIDESGMPKERFSAEFPKEGPSILRIQQVVRGDSAAYFCASSQKRGGGNTEAFFGQGTRLTVV.

The V call is TRBV5-6, the J call TRBJ1-5; the match to TRBD1 covers 7 bases. Germline V gives CDR1 SGHDT, CDR2 YYEEEE. This CDR3 spans 16 amino acids. Trimming removed 0 bases from V and 2 bases from J; junction bases left unmatched: 5. The CDR3 reads CASSLGAGGGNQPQHF. As DNA, the CDR3 is TGTGCCAGCAGCTTGGGCGCAGGGGGAGGCAATCAGCCCCAGCATTTT.

This chain joins TRBV6-6 and TRBJ1-5, with D unclear. The germline V and J ends were trimmed by 9 bases and 7 bases, with 13 bases remaining between them. Germline V gives CDR1 MNHNY, CDR2 SVGAGI (reference sequence). CDR3 size: 12 residues. DNA for the CDR3: TGTGCCAGTTCCTCCAATAGCCAGCCCCAGCATTTT. It is translated as CASSSNSQPQHF.

The V gene is TRBV7-8, the J gene TRBJ2-7; a weak D match, TRBD1 (5 bases). Trimming pared 5 bases from V and 0 bases from J, leaving 11 bases between. Germline V gene lookup returns CDR1 SGHVS and CDR2 FQNEAQ. The CDR3 has 14 amino acids. The CDR3 here is CASSLDSFSYEQYF. The CDR3 DNA follows: TGTGCCAGCAGCCTTGACAGCTTCTCCTACGAGCAGTACTTC.

This clone has just a few counts. This chain links TRBV7-2 with TRBJ2-7; no clear D. In germline, CDR1 is SGHTA, CDR2 FQGNSA. V lost 2 bases and J lost 3, with 8 bases in between. CDR3 size: 13 residues. The CDR3 sequence is CASSLSPIYEQYF. CDR3 bases: TGTGCCAGCAGCTTATCCCCCATCTACGAGCAGTACTTC.

The CDR3 is CASSLRQGGYNEQFF. CDR3 DNA sequence: TGTGCCAGCAGCTTGCGACAGGGTGGCTACAATGAGCAGTTCTTC. The chain has TRBV7-9 and TRBJ2-1; 7 bases fit TRBD1. The CDR3 is 15 amino acids. From germline, CDR1 is SEHNR and CDR2 FQNEAQ (reference sequence). With V trimmed by 3 bases and J by 3 bases, 5 bases remained unmatched. The full variable domain, rest sourced from reference TRBV7-9 and TRBJ2-1, is DTGVSQNPRHKITKRGQNVTFRCDPISEHNRLYWYRQTLGQGPEFLTYFQNEAQLEKSRLLSDRFSAERPKGSFSTLEIQRTEQGDSAMYLCASSLRQGGYNEQFFGPGTRLTVL.